The 12 T cell receptor beta chains presented below share a single source sample, sequenced in a study of blood T cell repertoires in COVID-19. Produced via immunoSEQ multiplex PCR; TCRdb's table is partial and in-frame only. The sample contains 200,000 or so clones, 80% to 90% of which appear only once. The source material was peripheral blood. The origin of the receptors is a man in his 70s with active or convalescent COVID-19.

The gene calls are TRBV19 and TRBJ1-5; D is undetermined. The CDR3 totals 13 residues. V was clipped by 5 bases and J by 4 bases, with 9 bases between them. Per germline, CDR1 LNHDA and CDR2 SQIVND (reference sequence). The CDR3 is CASSVQINQPQHF. In nucleotides, the CDR3 is TGTGCCAGTAGTGTCCAGATAAATCAGCCCCAGCATTTT.

The V gene is TRBV5-1, the J gene TRBJ2-5; D is unclear. The germline gives CDR1 SGHRS, CDR2 YFSETQ. The CDR3 is 15 residues long. V was cut by 0 bases and J by 2 bases, with 11 bases left in between. CDR3 sequence (DNA): TGCGCCAGCAGCTTGGCAGCGTGGTCACAAGAGACCCAGTACTTC. Amino acid sequence: CASSLAAWSQETQYF.

This chain connects TRBV27 to TRBJ1-4; 8 bases fit TRBD1. The V gene's germline CDR1 is MNHEY and CDR2 SMNVEV (reference sequence). Trimming cost V 2 bases and J 6 bases; bases outside gene matches: 2. The CDR3 sequence is 14 residues long. CDR3 loop: CASSLRTGHEKLFF. CDR3 bases: TGTGCCAGCAGTTTAAGGACAGGGCATGAAAAACTGTTTTTT.

This clone was seen a few times. The V gene is TRBV7-9, the J gene TRBJ2-7; 8 bases align to TRBD1. The germline V gene has CDR1 SEHNR and CDR2 FQNEAQ (reference sequence). V dropped 1 base and J dropped 4; count of bases not matched to a gene: 3. This CDR3 spans 14 amino acids. CDR3 DNA: TGTGCCAGCAGCTTAGGGCAGGGGGCTTACGAGCAGTACTTC. This encodes CASSLGQGAYEQYF.

The chain employs TRBV6-5 and TRBJ1-5, with TRBD1 matching over 8 bases. J lost 2 bases, V lost 7 bases, and 4 bases had no gene match. From germline, CDR1 is MNHEY and CDR2 SVGAGI. This CDR3 is built from 14 residues. Written as DNA, the CDR3 is TGTGCCAGCACCGGACAGGGTGGCAATCAGCCCCAGCATTTT. Protein product: CASTGQGGNQPQHF.

V gene TRBV15 combines with J gene TRBJ1-4; D is perhaps TRBD1 (6 bases). Germline-derived CDR1 and CDR2 are LNHNV and YYDKDF (reference sequence). The V end lost 5 bases, the J end lost 0 bases, and 19 bases lay between the germline ends. The CDR3 contains 18 residues. CDR3 amino acids: CATSLSIDYRATNEKLFF. The CDR3 DNA reads as TGTGCCACCAGCTTAAGTATTGACTACAGGGCAACTAATGAAAAACTGTTTTTT.

The chain carries TRBV18 and TRBJ1-4; D is perhaps TRBD1 (5 bases). V lost 3 bases and J 5 bases, leaving 10 bases between the germline ends. The CDR3 is made up of 14 amino acids. The V gene's germline CDR1 is KGHSH and CDR2 LQKENI. The CDR3 DNA is TGTGCCAGCTCACCGTCGCAGGGAAATGAAAAACTGTTTTTT. The encoded protein is CASSPSQGNEKLFF.

The rearrangement links TRBV4-1 to TRBJ2-1; 12 bases match TRBD2. This CDR3 spans 17 amino acids. Trimming took 1 base from V and 5 from J; bases not matched to a gene: 6. The germline CDR1 and CDR2 sequences are MGHRA and YSYEKL. CDR3 sequence reads: CASSQVPLAGGDNEQFF. For the CDR3, the DNA is TGCGCCAGCAGCCAAGTTCCCCTAGCGGGGGGGGACAATGAGCAGTTCTTC.

This chain uses TRBV28 with TRBJ1-2, with a possible D match to TRBD1 (5 bases). In germline, CDR1 is MDHEN, CDR2 SYDVKM. V gave up 3 bases and J gave up 8 bases, with 10 bases separating them. CDR3 length: 12 residues. CDR3 coding DNA: TGTGCCAGCAGTTTTCAAGGGGCGGGCTACACCTTC. Its translation: CASSFQGAGYTF.

DNA of the CDR3: TGTGCCAGCAGTGAAGCAGGAGGGGGCAATGGTAATGAAAAACTGTTTTTT. Its protein product is CASSEAGGGNGNEKLFF. This rearrangement joins TRBV6-1 to TRBJ1-4, with TRBD1 matching over 7 bases. This CDR3 is 17 amino acids long. Germline V gene data show CDR1 as MNHNS and CDR2 as SASEGT. V dropped 0 bases and J dropped 4; count of bases not matched to a gene: 8.

This clone was seen only a few times. This chain links TRBV2 with TRBJ2-7; D perhaps matches TRBD1 (5 bases). The CDR3 runs 13 residues. Per the germline V gene, CDR1 is SNHLY and CDR2 is FYNNEI. The V and J ends lost 2 bases and 12 bases respectively, with 17 bases between them. This CDR3 is CASSEKVQGHRYF. The CDR3 nucleotides are TGTGCCAGCAGTGAAAAGGTTCAGGGCCATAGGTACTTC.

The chain has TRBV28 and TRBJ1-4, with D possibly being TRBD1 (6 bases). The V gene's germline CDR1 is MDHEN and CDR2 SYDVKM. The CDR3 is 15 residues long. Trimming left V 6 bases short and J 5 bases short, with 16 bases between. This CDR3 reads CASSSGQIGNEKLFF. CDR3 DNA: TGTGCCAGCAGCTCCGGACAGATAGGAAATGAAAAACTGTTTTTT. The whole variable domain, filled in from reference TRBV28 and TRBJ1-4, reads DVKVTQSSRYLVKRTGEKVFLECVQDMDHENMFWYRQDPGLGLRLIYFSYDVKMKEKGDIPEGYSVSREKKERFSLILESASTNQTSMYLCASSSGQIGNEKLFFGSGTQLSVL.